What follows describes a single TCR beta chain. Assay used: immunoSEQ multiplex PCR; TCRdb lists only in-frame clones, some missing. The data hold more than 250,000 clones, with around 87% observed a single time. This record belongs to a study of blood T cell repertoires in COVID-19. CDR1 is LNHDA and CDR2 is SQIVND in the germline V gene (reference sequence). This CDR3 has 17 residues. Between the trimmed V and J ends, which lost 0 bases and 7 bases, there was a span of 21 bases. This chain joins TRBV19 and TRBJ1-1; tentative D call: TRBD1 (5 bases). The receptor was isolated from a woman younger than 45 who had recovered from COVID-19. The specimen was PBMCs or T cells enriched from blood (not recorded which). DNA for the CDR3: TGTGCCAGTAGTATAGATCGGCCGGGACGGACTAAAATTGAAGCTTTCTTT. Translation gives CASSIDRPGRTKIEAFF.